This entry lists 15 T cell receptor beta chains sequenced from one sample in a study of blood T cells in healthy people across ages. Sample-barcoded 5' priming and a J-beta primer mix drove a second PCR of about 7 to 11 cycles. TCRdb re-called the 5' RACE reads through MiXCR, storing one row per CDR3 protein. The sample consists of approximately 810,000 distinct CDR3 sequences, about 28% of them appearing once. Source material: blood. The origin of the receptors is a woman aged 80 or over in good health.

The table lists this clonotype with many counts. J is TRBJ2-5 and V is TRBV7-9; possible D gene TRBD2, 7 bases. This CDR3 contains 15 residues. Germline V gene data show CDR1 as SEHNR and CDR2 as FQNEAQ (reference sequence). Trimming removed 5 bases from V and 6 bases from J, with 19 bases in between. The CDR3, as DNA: TGTGCCAGCAGCCCAACGGGGGGCAGGTCGAAGACCCAGTACTTC. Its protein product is CASSPTGGRSKTQYF.

The CDR3 loop is CASSSLGRTQETQYF. Written as DNA, the CDR3 is TGTGCCAGCAGCTCTCTGGGCAGAACCCAAGAGACCCAGTACTTC. The V gene is TRBV7-2, the J gene TRBJ2-5; no clear D. Trimming cost V 4 bases and J 1 base, with 13 bases left between them. The germline gives CDR1 SGHTA, CDR2 FQGNSA. This CDR3 has 15 amino acids.

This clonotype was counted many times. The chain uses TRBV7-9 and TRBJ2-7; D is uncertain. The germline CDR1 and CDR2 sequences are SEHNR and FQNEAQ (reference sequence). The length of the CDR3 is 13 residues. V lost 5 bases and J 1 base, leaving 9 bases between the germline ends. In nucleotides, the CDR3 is TGTGCCAGCAGCCCCGCTAAGTCCTACGAGCAGTACTTC. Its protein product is CASSPAKSYEQYF. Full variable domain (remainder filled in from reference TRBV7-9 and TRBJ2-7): DTGVSQNPRHKITKRGQNVTFRCDPISEHNRLYWYRQTLGQGPEFLTYFQNEAQLEKSRLLSDRFSAERPKGSFSTLEIQRTEQGDSAMYLCASSPAKSYEQYFGPGTRLTVT.

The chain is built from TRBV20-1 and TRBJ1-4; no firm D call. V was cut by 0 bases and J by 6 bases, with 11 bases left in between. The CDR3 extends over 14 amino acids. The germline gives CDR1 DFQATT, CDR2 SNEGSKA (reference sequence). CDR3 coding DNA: TGCAGTGCTAGAGATCACCCGAGGGATGAAAAACTGTTTTTT. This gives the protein CSARDHPRDEKLFF.

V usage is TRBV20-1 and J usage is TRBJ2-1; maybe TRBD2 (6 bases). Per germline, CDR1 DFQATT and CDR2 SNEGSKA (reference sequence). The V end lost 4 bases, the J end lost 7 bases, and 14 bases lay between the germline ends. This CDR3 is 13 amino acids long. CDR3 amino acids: CSAIKEGLNEQFF. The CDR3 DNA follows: TGCAGTGCTATCAAGGAGGGCCTTAATGAGCAGTTCTTC.

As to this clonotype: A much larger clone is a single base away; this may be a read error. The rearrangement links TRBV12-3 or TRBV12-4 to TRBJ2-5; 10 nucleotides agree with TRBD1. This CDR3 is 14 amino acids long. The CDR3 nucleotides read TGTGCCAGCAGGAGGGACAGGGGACAAGAGGCCCAGTACTTC. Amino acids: CASRRDRGQEAQYF.

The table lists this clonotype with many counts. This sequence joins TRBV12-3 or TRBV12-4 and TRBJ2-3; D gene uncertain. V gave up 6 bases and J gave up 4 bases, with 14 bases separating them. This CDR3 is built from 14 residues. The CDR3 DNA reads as TGTGCCAGCAGCCCACGGGTGGGATCAGATACGCAGTATTTT. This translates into CASSPRVGSDTQYF.

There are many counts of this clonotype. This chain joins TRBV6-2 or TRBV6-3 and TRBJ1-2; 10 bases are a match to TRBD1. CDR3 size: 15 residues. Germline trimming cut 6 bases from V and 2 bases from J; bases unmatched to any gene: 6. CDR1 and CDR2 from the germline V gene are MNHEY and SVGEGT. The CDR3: CASSRGQGVNYGYTF. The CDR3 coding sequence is TGTGCCAGCAGCCGCGGACAGGGGGTCAACTATGGCTACACCTTC.

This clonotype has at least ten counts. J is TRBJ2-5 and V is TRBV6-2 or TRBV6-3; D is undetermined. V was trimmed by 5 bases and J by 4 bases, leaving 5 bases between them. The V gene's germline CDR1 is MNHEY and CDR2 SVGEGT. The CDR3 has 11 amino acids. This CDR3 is CASSMGETQYF. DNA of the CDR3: TGTGCCAGCAGTATGGGAGAGACCCAGTACTTC.

CDR3 coding DNA: TGTGCCAGCAGCTCCTCAGGGGGCAGGGAGACCCAGTTCTTC. This encodes CASSSSGGRETQFF. The chain recombines TRBV7-7 with TRBJ2-5; 8 bases line up with TRBD1. Judging by the DNA end, TRBJ2-1 fits better; the J call may be wrong. Germline assignment: CDR1 SSHAT and CDR2 FNYEAQ (reference sequence). The CDR3 is made up of 14 amino acids.

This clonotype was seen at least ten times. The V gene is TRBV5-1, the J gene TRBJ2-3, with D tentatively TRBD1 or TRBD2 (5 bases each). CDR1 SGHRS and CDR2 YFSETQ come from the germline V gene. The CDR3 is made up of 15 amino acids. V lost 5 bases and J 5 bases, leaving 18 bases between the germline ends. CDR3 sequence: CASRSQGEAGDTQYF. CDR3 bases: TGCGCCAGCAGGTCCCAGGGAGAGGCGGGAGATACGCAGTATTTT. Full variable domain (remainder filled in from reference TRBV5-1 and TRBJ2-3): KAGVTQTPRYLIKTRGQQVTLSCSPISGHRSVSWYQQTPGQGLQFLFEYFSETQRNKGNFPGRFSGRQFSNSRSEMNVSTLELGDSALYLCASRSQGEAGDTQYFGPGTRLTVL.

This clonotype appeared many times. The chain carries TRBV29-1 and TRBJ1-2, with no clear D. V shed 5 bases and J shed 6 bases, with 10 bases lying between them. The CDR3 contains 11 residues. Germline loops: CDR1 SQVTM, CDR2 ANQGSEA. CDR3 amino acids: CSVYVENGYTF. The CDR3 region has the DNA TGCAGCGTTTACGTTGAGAATGGCTACACCTTC.

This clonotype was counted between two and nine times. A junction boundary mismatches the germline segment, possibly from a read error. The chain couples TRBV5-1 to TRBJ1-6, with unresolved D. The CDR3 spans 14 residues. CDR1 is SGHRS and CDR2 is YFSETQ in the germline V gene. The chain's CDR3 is CTSSFGNRNSPLHF. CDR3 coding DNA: TGCACCAGCAGCTTTGGAAATCGTAATTCACCCCTCCACTTT.

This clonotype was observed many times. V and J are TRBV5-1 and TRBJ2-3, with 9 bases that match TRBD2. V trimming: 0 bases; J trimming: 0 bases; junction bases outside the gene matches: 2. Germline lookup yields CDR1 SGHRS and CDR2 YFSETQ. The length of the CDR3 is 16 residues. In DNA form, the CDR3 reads TGCGCCAGCAGCTTGGTTCTAGCGGGGAGCACAGATACGCAGTATTTT. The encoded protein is CASSLVLAGSTDTQYF. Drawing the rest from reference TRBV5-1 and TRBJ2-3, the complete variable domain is KAGVTQTPRYLIKTRGQQVTLSCSPISGHRSVSWYQQTPGQGLQFLFEYFSETQRNKGNFPGRFSGRQFSNSRSEMNVSTLELGDSALYLCASSLVLAGSTDTQYFGPGTRLTVL.

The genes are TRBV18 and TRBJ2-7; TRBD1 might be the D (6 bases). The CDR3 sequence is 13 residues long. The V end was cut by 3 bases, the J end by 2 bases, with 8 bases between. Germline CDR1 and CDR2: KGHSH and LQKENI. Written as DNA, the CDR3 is TGTGCCAGCTCACCGCGACAGGCCTACGAGCAGTACTTC. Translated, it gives CASSPRQAYEQYF.